The 20 T cell receptor beta chains below come from one sample, sequenced in a study of identical twins (dated by TCRdb to between 2015 and 2016). To prepare the library, 5' RACE was applied. TCRdb names Illumina HiSeq 2000 as the instrument used. In TCRdb, the public reads were trimmed at Q25 with fastp and aligned with MiXCR, with productive beta chains retained. Rows merge per CDR3 protein into single entries with the most common DNA and genes. The sample table lists roughly 490,000 distinct CDR3 sequences, more than 13% of them with a count of one. Approximately 0.98% of the sample lies in the top ten. The same data also went into a second study, on yellow fever vaccine responses in identical twins.

The sequenced sample was CD4+ T cells sorted from blood. The receptors stem from a woman younger than 35 in good health.

The V call is TRBV7-6, the J call TRBJ2-7, with TRBD1 as a possible D gene (5 bases). Trimming took 1 base from V and 3 from J, leaving 10 bases between them. The CDR3 runs to 14 residues. The V gene's germline CDR1 is SGHVS and CDR2 FNYEAQ. DNA of the CDR3: TGTGCCAGCAGCTTAGGAGTAGGGGTCTACGAGCAGTACTTC. Translated: CASSLGVGVYEQYF.

The V gene is TRBV20-1, the J gene TRBJ2-3, with 10 bases lining up with TRBD2. The germline gives CDR1 DFQATT, CDR2 SNEGSKA (reference sequence). J gave up 2 bases and V 6 bases, and 11 bases lay outside the gene matches. The CDR3 length is 16 residues. CDR3 DNA: TGCAGTGCCTCCAAGCTCCTAGCGGGAGTCACAGATACGCAGTATTTT. It codes for CSASKLLAGVTDTQYF.

This rearrangement joins TRBV29-1 to TRBJ2-7, with D tentatively TRBD1 (6 bases). Trimming shortened V by 5 bases and J by 0 bases, and 14 bases separated the two germline ends. This CDR3 is built from 14 residues. CDR1 and CDR2 (germline): SQVTM, ANQGSEA. The CDR3, as DNA: TGCAGCGTTAAGAGGACGGACAGCTCCTACGAGCAGTACTTC. It encodes CSVKRTDSSYEQYF.

This sequence joins TRBV5-1 and TRBJ2-7, with TRBD2 identical over 14 bases. Germline loops: CDR1 SGHRS, CDR2 YFSETQ. The CDR3 totals 17 residues. V lost 3 bases, J lost 2 bases, and 7 bases stayed unmatched. The CDR3 protein is CASSSGTSGGWAYEQYF. CDR3 nucleotide sequence: TGCGCCAGCAGCTCCGGGACTAGCGGGGGCTGGGCCTACGAGCAGTACTTC.

This clonotype was found many times. DNA of the CDR3: TGTGCCACCAGTGACCCTGCCGGACAAGAGACCCAGTACTTC. Amino acids: CATSDPAGQETQYF. The V call is TRBV24-1, the J call TRBJ2-5, with D hard to call. The germline V gene has CDR1 KGHDR and CDR2 SFDVKD. This CDR3 has 14 residues. Between the trimmed V and J ends, which lost 4 bases and 2 bases, there was a span of 10 bases.

The J gene is TRBJ2-1, the V gene TRBV7-8; 8 positions agree with TRBD2. The trim removed 4 bases at V and 7 bases at J, leaving 9 bases unmatched. The germline CDR1 and CDR2 sequences are SGHVS and FQNEAQ. The CDR3 loop spans 15 amino acids. CDR3 loop: CASSYRGGLSNEQFF. CDR3 DNA: TGTGCCAGCAGCTACCGGGGGGGCCTTTCGAATGAGCAGTTCTTC. The entire variable domain, with the rest obtained from reference TRBV7-8 and TRBJ2-1, is as follows: GAGVSQSPRYKVAKRGQDVALRCDPISGHVSLFWYQQALGQGPEFLTYFQNEAQLDKSGLPSDRFFAERPEGSVSTLKIQRTQQEDSAVYLCASSYRGGLSNEQFFGPGTRLTVL.

This clonotype was recorded only once. The chain couples TRBV6-1 to TRBJ2-1, with TRBD2 identical over 11 bases. CDR3 size: 15 residues. Germline CDR1 MNHNS, CDR2 SASEGT. The V gene end was trimmed by 4 bases and the J gene end by 4 bases; junction bases not matched to a gene: 3. This CDR3 is CASSGLAGTYNEQFF. CDR3 sequence (DNA): TGTGCCAGCAGTGGACTAGCGGGAACTTACAATGAGCAGTTCTTC.

In this sample, this clonotype turned up a few times. The J gene is TRBJ2-5, the V gene TRBV30; no clear D gene. Germline V gene lookup returns CDR1 GTSNPN and CDR2 SVGIG (reference sequence). The CDR3 has 15 amino acids. Deletions cut 0 bases from V and 4 bases from J, with 15 bases between. Here the CDR3 DNA reads TGTGCCTGGAGTGTAGGTTCCACCACCCGAGAGACCCAGTACTTC. It encodes CAWSVGSTTRETQYF.

This clonotype is labeled as medium-sized. The V call is TRBV10-3, the J call TRBJ2-2; D gene uncertain. Germline V gene sequence: CDR1 ENHRY, CDR2 SYGVKD. V lost 2 bases and J lost 5, with 3 bases in between. This CDR3 is built from 12 residues. In DNA, the CDR3 is TGTGCCATCAGTGAGGAAACCGGGGAGCTGTTTTTT. Amino acid sequence: CAISEETGELFF.

This chain uses TRBV5-5 with TRBJ2-1; 12 bases align to TRBD2. Germline-derived CDR1 and CDR2 are SGHKS and YYEKEE (reference sequence). CDR3 size: 17 residues. Trimming cost V 0 bases and J 5 bases; bases outside gene matches: 6. CDR3 in amino acids: CASSLVASGRGDNEQFF. The DNA for the CDR3 is TGTGCCAGCAGCTTGGTTGCTAGCGGGAGGGGAGACAATGAGCAGTTCTTC.

This clonotype was picked up many times. The chain uses TRBV10-3 and TRBJ2-2; the D gene is possibly TRBD1 (6 bases). Trimming took off 2 bases at V and 6 bases at J, with 16 bases between the two ends. The CDR3 loop spans 16 amino acids. Per germline, CDR1 ENHRY and CDR2 SYGVKD. In DNA form, the CDR3 reads TGTGCCATCAGTGAGGATAGGCAGGGGACGGCCGGGGAGCTGTTTTTT. This sequence encodes CAISEDRQGTAGELFF.

This sequence joins TRBV19 and TRBJ1-5; tentative D call: TRBD1 (6 bases). The CDR3 is 14 residues long. V lost 5 bases and J lost 6, with 14 bases in between. The germline CDR1 and CDR2 sequences are LNHDA and SQIVND (reference sequence). The chain's CDR3 is CASSPQGGVQPQHF. CDR3 sequence (DNA): TGTGCCAGTAGTCCACAGGGTGGGGTTCAGCCCCAGCATTTT.

In this sample, this clonotype turned up a few times. The chain has TRBV6-1 and TRBJ2-3, with D unresolved. Germline lookup yields CDR1 MNHNS and CDR2 SASEGT. The CDR3 is 14 residues long. V was cut by 0 bases and J by 0 bases, with 4 bases left in between. DNA of the CDR3: TGTGCCAGCAGTGAAGCATACAGCACAGATACGCAGTATTTT. The encoded protein is CASSEAYSTDTQYF.

This clonotype was found a few times. V usage is TRBV20-1 and J usage is TRBJ2-3; 8 bases align to TRBD2. The CDR3 covers 13 residues. V was pared by 5 bases and J by 1 base, with 2 bases of the junction left unmatched. Germline loops: CDR1 DFQATT, CDR2 SNEGSKA (reference sequence). The CDR3 DNA follows: TGCAGTGCTCGGCGGGGGGGCACAGATACGCAGTATTTT. This encodes CSARRGGTDTQYF.

V and J are TRBV28 and TRBJ2-7, with D tentatively TRBD2 (5 bases). V dropped 7 bases and J dropped 3 bases, with 19 bases sitting between them. The CDR3 totals 15 residues. Per germline, CDR1 MDHEN and CDR2 SYDVKM. CDR3 in amino acids: CASTTGWPRNYEQYF. The CDR3 DNA reads as TGTGCCAGCACCACGGGGTGGCCCAGGAACTACGAGCAGTACTTC. The whole variable domain, filled in from reference TRBV28 and TRBJ2-7, reads DVKVTQSSRYLVKRTGEKVFLECVQDMDHENMFWYRQDPGLGLRLIYFSYDVKMKEKGDIPEGYSVSREKKERFSLILESASTNQTSMYLCASTTGWPRNYEQYFGPGTRLTVT.

In its sample, this clonotype was seen a few times. This chain links TRBV20-1 with TRBJ2-2; 8 bases line up with TRBD2. V shed 2 bases and J 0 bases; nucleotides not matched to a gene: 5. Germline assignment: CDR1 DFQATT and CDR2 SNEGSKA (reference sequence). The CDR3 loop spans 16 amino acids. Written as DNA, the CDR3 is TGCAGTGCTAGACGACTAGCGATGGCGAACACCGGGGAGCTGTTTTTT. It codes for CSARRLAMANTGELFF.

The table lists this clonotype with a few counts. The chain employs TRBV11-2 and TRBJ2-1; 8 positions match TRBD2. Germline CDR1 is SGHAT and CDR2 is FQNNGV. Trimming at V came to 4 bases and at J to 8 bases, leaving 16 bases not matched to a gene. This CDR3 is built from 17 residues. The CDR3 DNA is TGTGCCAGCAGCTCGTCCCCAGTAGCGGGAAACAGCTATGAGCAGTTCTTC. Translated: CASSSSPVAGNSYEQFF. The full variable domain, rest sourced from reference TRBV11-2 and TRBJ2-1, is EAGVAQSPRYKIIEKRQSVAFWCNPISGHATLYWYQQILGQGPKLLIQFQNNGVVDDSQLPKDRFSAERLKGVDSTLKIQPAKLEDSAVYLCASSSSPVAGNSYEQFFGPGTRLTVL.

There are many counts of this clonotype. The chain couples TRBV28 to TRBJ2-5; the D gene is possibly TRBD1 (5 bases). Germline loops: CDR1 MDHEN, CDR2 SYDVKM. This CDR3 has 12 amino acids. Trimming removed 6 bases from V and 5 bases from J, with 10 bases in between. The CDR3 DNA reads as TGTGCCAGCAGCACAGGTCTGGAGACCCAGTACTTC. It encodes CASSTGLETQYF.

This CDR3 reads CASSLDPGNTEAFF. CDR3 sequence (DNA): TGCGCCAGCAGCTTGGATCCAGGGAACACTGAAGCTTTCTTT. The chain links TRBV5-1 to TRBJ1-1; no clear D. CDR1 is SGHRS and CDR2 is YFSETQ in the germline V gene. The CDR3 length is 14 residues. V was shortened by 0 bases and J by 1 base, with 7 bases between the two germline ends.

The CDR3 here is CASSPDSLHTDTQYF. The DNA for the CDR3 is TGCGCCAGCTCCCCGGACAGCCTACACACAGATACGCAGTATTTT. This chain links TRBV5-1 with TRBJ2-3; TRBD1 is a possible D gene (6 bases). The CDR3 contains 15 residues. Germline V gene sequence: CDR1 SGHRS, CDR2 YFSETQ. V lost 7 bases, J lost 2 bases, and 17 bases lay in between.